The 20 T cell receptor beta chains below all came from one sample that was sequenced in a study of T cells expressing NK-cell markers. TCRdb processed the 5' RACE reads again and assigns one entry to each CDR3 protein, with no DNA. This listing includes about 550,000 distinct CDR3 sequences. Sample: blood T cells: a sorted CD56 or NKG2C T cell subset, CD4+ or CD8+ T cells, or bulk PBMC T cells (not recorded which). The receptors were gathered from a man aged 18 to 30 in good health.

The rearrangement links TRBV29-1 to TRBJ1-1. Per the germline V gene, CDR1 is SQVTM and CDR2 is ANQGSEA. CDR3 length: 14 amino acids. CDR3 sequence reads: CSVDQTAMNTEAFF.

This chain links TRBV12-3 or TRBV12-4 with TRBJ2-1; TCRdb selects TRBD2, and the lack of DNA leaves this call unchecked. CDR3 length: 13 residues. The CDR3 loop is CASWETSINEQFF.

The rearrangement joins TRBV12-3 or TRBV12-4 to TRBJ2-2; lacking DNA, the TRBD2 call made by TCRdb goes unchecked. The CDR3 has 14 amino acids. This CDR3 reads CASSLRGITGELFF.

J is TRBJ1-5 and V is TRBV27; the D call from TCRdb, TRBD1, cannot be confirmed without DNA. There are 15 residues in the CDR3. CDR1 is MNHEY and CDR2 is SMNVEV in the germline V gene (reference sequence). The CDR3 spells CASSWTGGAYQPQHF.

V is TRBV20-1 and J is TRBJ1-5. Germline CDR1 and CDR2: DFQATT and SNEGSKA (reference sequence). The CDR3 sequence is 15 residues long. CDR3 protein: CSATSPLPNNQPQHF.

This chain joins TRBV7-8 and TRBJ2-3; the TCRdb call, TRBD2, lacks DNA for checking. The germline CDR1 and CDR2 sequences are SGHVS and FQNEAQ. The CDR3 contains 17 residues. The CDR3 spells CASSLAGGRTPTDTQYF.

The CDR3 spells CASSLGPSGAGEKLFF. The V call is TRBV5-1, the J call TRBJ1-4; the D gene TCRdb calls, TRBD1, cannot be checked with no DNA. The germline CDR1 and CDR2 sequences are SGHRS and YFSETQ. The CDR3 loop spans 16 amino acids.

The V call is TRBV12-3 or TRBV12-4, the J call TRBJ2-1. This CDR3 has 14 residues. The chain's CDR3 is CASQVAQKDYEQFF.

The chain combines TRBV5-6 with TRBJ2-1; TCRdb names TRBD1, which stays unverified in the absence of DNA. The CDR3 is made up of 17 amino acids. Germline loops: CDR1 SGHDT, CDR2 YYEEEE. CDR3 sequence: CASSVVVSGQRDNEQFF.

V gene TRBV15 combines with J gene TRBJ2-2; checking the TCRdb D call of TRBD2 is not possible without DNA. The CDR3 runs 15 residues. Germline V gene lookup returns CDR1 LNHNV and CDR2 YYDKDF (reference sequence). The CDR3 protein is CATKEGTPLTGELFF. Full variable domain (missing parts from reference TRBV15 and TRBJ2-2): DAMVIQNPRYQVTQFGKPVTLSCSQTLNHNVMYWYQQKSSQAPKLLFHYYDKDFNNEADTPDNFQSRRPNTSFCFLDIRSPGLGDTAMYLCATKEGTPLTGELFFGEGSRLTVL.

CDR3 sequence reads: CATMGVTYNEQFF. The rearrangement links TRBV12-3 or TRBV12-4 to TRBJ2-1; as DNA is missing, the TRBD1 call by TCRdb cannot be tested. The CDR3 totals 13 residues.

The chain carries TRBV28 and TRBJ2-5; the D call from TCRdb, TRBD2, cannot be confirmed without DNA. CDR3 length: 15 amino acids. CDR1 MDHEN and CDR2 SYDVKM come from the germline V gene. The CDR3 sequence is CASSAGGKLQETQYF.

The rearrangement uses TRBV10-1 and TRBJ1-2; TCRdb lists TRBD1, though no DNA is available to test this call. Germline loops: CDR1 WNHNN, CDR2 SYGVQD (reference sequence). The CDR3 consists of 13 residues. This CDR3 is CASSEQGHYGYTF.

V gene TRBV12-3 or TRBV12-4 combines with J gene TRBJ2-1; the D call of TRBD2 rests on TCRdb alone, since no DNA is present to check it. The CDR3 loop spans 15 amino acids. This CDR3 reads CASYRGLAGEGEQFF.

The chain uses TRBV7-2 and TRBJ2-5; the TRBD1 assignment by TCRdb is unverifiable without DNA. This CDR3 region has 16 residues. Germline CDR1 SGHTA, CDR2 FQGNSA. This CDR3 reads CASSPLARVGQETQYF.

The rearrangement uses TRBV5-1 and TRBJ1-1. This CDR3 contains 15 residues. Germline V lookup: CDR1 SGHRS, CDR2 YFSETQ. CDR3 sequence: CASSYQRRTNTEAFF.

V is TRBV6-1 and J is TRBJ1-4; checking the TCRdb D call of TRBD1 is not possible without DNA. The CDR3 contains 15 residues. Germline assignment: CDR1 MNHNS and CDR2 SASEGT. The CDR3: CASSNRFATNEKLFF.

The chain employs TRBV12-3 or TRBV12-4 and TRBJ1-1; TCRdb proposes TRBD1, but this gene call is untestable without DNA. The CDR3 consists of 15 residues. This CDR3 is CASRSDRAQGTEAFF.

The rearrangement links TRBV5-1 to TRBJ1-1; the D call from TCRdb, TRBD1, cannot be confirmed without DNA. Germline CDR1 reads SGHRS; CDR2 reads YFSETQ. The CDR3 loop spans 18 amino acids. The CDR3 loop is CASSLVPTGDSLRTEAFF.

The V gene is TRBV20-1, the J gene TRBJ2-7; TCRdb returns TRBD1, unconfirmable since there is no DNA. Germline loops: CDR1 DFQATT, CDR2 SNEGSKA (reference sequence). The CDR3 has 13 residues. The CDR3 loop is CSARQGARYEQYF.